This T cell receptor beta chain derives from a study of blood T cell repertoires in COVID-19. Study at large: In each case, the material was cDNA or gDNA derived from T cells, B-cell-depleted T cells, or PBMCs.

In the source study's methods: Using reference gene primer amplification, nucleated cell counts were estimated. The data were produced by immunoSEQ multiplex PCR, yet TCRdb's version contains in-frame clones alone and is incomplete. The DNA was the basis for D and trimming; V, J and clone size are from that table. Of some 66,000 clones listed, approximately 86% are singletons. Trimming cost V 11 bases and J 6 bases; bases outside gene matches: 11. The CDR3 runs to 13 residues. The rearrangement uses TRBV12-3 or TRBV12-4 and TRBJ1-2; the match to TRBD1 covers 8 bases. The sequencing input was peripheral blood. This receptor was obtained from a man aged 55-75 years with acute or convalescent COVID-19. CDR3 sequence (DNA): TGTGCCGGCACCGGGACAGGCCATAATGGCTACACCTTC. It specifies CAGTGTGHNGYTF.